These 30 T cell receptor beta chains share one sample of origin, sequenced in a study of cytomegalovirus exposure and HLA in healthy donors. 60 Vbeta and 13 Jbeta primers were used in PCR. TCRdb's copy holds only in-frame clones and misses some; the assay was immunoSEQ multiplex PCR. The data contain some 160,000 clones, 86% of them singletons. The sequenced sample was PBMCs. The receptors here all came from a young woman in good health and CMV-seronegative.

The table lists this clone with a count of one. The chain joins TRBV5-1 to TRBJ1-4, with D perhaps matching TRBD1 (5 bases). Germline loops: CDR1 SGHRS, CDR2 YFSETQ. The V gene lost 7 bases and the J gene lost 6 bases, with 16 bases spanning the gap. The CDR3 spans 14 residues. CDR3 loop: CASCNRFMDEKLFF. CDR3 nucleotide sequence: TGCGCCAGCTGCAACAGGTTTATGGATGAAAAACTGTTTTTT.

CDR3: CASSLTGSQETQYF. As DNA, the CDR3 is TGTGCCAGCAGCTTGACAGGATCTCAAGAGACCCAGTACTTC. The gene calls are TRBV5-5 and TRBJ2-5, with D perhaps matching TRBD1 (5 bases). The germline CDR1 and CDR2 sequences are SGHKS and YYEKEE (reference sequence). This CDR3 is 14 amino acids long. V dropped 1 base and J dropped 2 bases, with 9 bases sitting between them. Full variable domain (missing parts from reference TRBV5-5 and TRBJ2-5): DAGVTQSPTHLIKTRGQQVTLRCSPISGHKSVSWYQQVLGQGPQFIFQYYEKEERGRGNFPDRFSARQFPNYSSELNVNALLLGDSALYLCASSLTGSQETQYFGPGTRLLVL.

This clone was seen a handful of times. The chain links TRBV6-5 to TRBJ1-5; D is uncertain. The CDR3 consists of 13 residues. The germline V and J ends were trimmed by 0 bases and 4 bases, with 4 bases remaining between them. Looked up from germline, CDR1 is MNHEY and CDR2 is SVGAGI. In DNA form, the CDR3 reads TGTGCCAGCAGTTACTCGAGTAATCAGCCCCAGCATTTT. Translation gives CASSYSSNQPQHF.

The rearrangement links TRBV7-2 to TRBJ2-7; 8 bases are shared with TRBD1. The J segment lost 5 bases and the V segment lost 5 bases, leaving 11 bases of the junction unmatched. The CDR3 consists of 15 residues. Germline V CDR1 and CDR2: SGHTA, FQGNSA. The CDR3 reads CASSRKQGERHEQYF. The CDR3 DNA follows: TGTGCCAGCAGCCGGAAACAGGGGGAGAGACACGAGCAGTACTTC.

V and J are TRBV7-9 and TRBJ2-1, with D perhaps TRBD1 (5 bases). V lost 4 bases and J lost 5, with 12 bases in between. The germline V gene encodes CDR1 SEHNR and CDR2 FQNEAQ (reference sequence). This CDR3 has 14 residues. For the CDR3, the DNA is TGTGCCAGCAGCTCAGGGCCTCCTAACAATGAGCAGTTCTTC. It is translated as CASSSGPPNNEQFF.

In its sample, this clone was seen once. The gene calls are TRBV2 and TRBJ1-2, with D perhaps matching TRBD1 (6 bases). Germline V lookup: CDR1 SNHLY, CDR2 FYNNEI. This CDR3 comprises 14 residues. Trimming took 3 bases from V and 7 from J, leaving 15 bases between them. CDR3 amino acids: CASSDPWGQVGYTF. For the CDR3, the DNA is TGTGCCAGCAGTGATCCTTGGGGGCAGGTTGGCTACACCTTC.

This CDR3 reads CASSRDFTDTQYF. The CDR3 bases are TGTGCCAGCAGCCGGGACTTCACAGATACGCAGTATTTT. The V gene is TRBV27, the J gene TRBJ2-3, with D possibly being TRBD2 (6 bases). Germline V gives CDR1 MNHEY, CDR2 SMNVEV (reference sequence). This CDR3 region has 13 residues. Trimming stripped 6 bases from V and 2 bases from J, with 9 bases between.

This clone is a singleton in its sample. The chain uses TRBV10-2 and TRBJ2-1, with D possibly being TRBD2 (6 bases). Trimming took off 8 bases at V and 3 bases at J, with 14 bases between the two ends. The germline CDR1 and CDR2 sequences are WSHSY and SAAADI. The CDR3 length is 14 residues. CDR3 nucleotide sequence: TGCGCCAGCGGCGGGGACGGCTACTACAATGAGCAGTTCTTC. Translation gives CASGGDGYYNEQFF.

This chain's CDR3 is CASRQGANADTQYF. As DNA, the CDR3 is TGTGCCAGCCGACAGGGGGCGAACGCAGATACGCAGTATTTT. The chain has TRBV6-5 and TRBJ2-3; 10 nucleotides agree with TRBD1. The V and J ends lost 8 bases and 4 bases, in that order; junction bases with no gene match: 6. This CDR3 comprises 14 residues. Germline CDR1 reads MNHEY; CDR2 reads SVGAGI.

This clone has a single count. The chain links TRBV11-2 to TRBJ1-1; D remains ambiguous. The CDR3 runs to 13 residues. V lost 2 bases and J 4 bases, leaving 8 bases between the germline ends. The germline V gene encodes CDR1 SGHAT and CDR2 FQNNGV. CDR3 region: CASSLSRSTEAFF. The DNA for the CDR3 is TGTGCCAGCAGCTTAAGTCGCAGCACTGAAGCTTTCTTT.

The chain joins TRBV19 to TRBJ1-4, with 8 bases fitting TRBD1. V shed 3 bases, J shed 8 bases, and the junction held 8 bases outside the gene matches. The CDR3 runs to 15 residues. CDR1 and CDR2 (germline): LNHDA, SQIVND (reference sequence). CDR3 amino acids: CASSITTGDAEKLFF. The CDR3 nucleotides read TGTGCCAGTAGTATTACGACAGGGGATGCCGAAAAACTGTTTTTT.

V usage is TRBV5-4 and J usage is TRBJ1-1; the D gene is possibly TRBD1 (5 bases). Germline V gene sequence: CDR1 SGHNT, CDR2 YYREEE (reference sequence). Trimming removed 0 bases from V and 6 bases from J, with 9 bases in between. The CDR3 spans 13 residues. CDR3 bases: TGTGCCAGCAGCTTGGACTTGGGGCCTGAAGCTTTCTTT. Protein product: CASSLDLGPEAFF. The full variable domain, its missing parts supplied by reference TRBV5-4 and TRBJ1-1, is ETGVTQSPTHLIKTRGQQVTLRCSSQSGHNTVSWYQQALGQGPQFIFQYYREEENGRGNFPPRFSGLQFPNYSSELNVNALELDDSALYLCASSLDLGPEAFFGQGTRLTVV.

V is TRBV2 and J is TRBJ1-1; D is uncertain. Germline V gene sequence: CDR1 SNHLY, CDR2 FYNNEI. V was shortened by 6 bases and J by 6 bases, with 8 bases between the two germline ends. This CDR3 has 11 residues. CDR3 loop: CASRESPEAFF. The CDR3 coding sequence is TGTGCCAGCAGAGAAAGCCCTGAAGCTTTCTTT.

The V and J genes are TRBV6-6 and TRBJ2-1; D gene ambiguous. Trimming pared 0 bases from V and 10 bases from J, leaving 7 bases between. CDR1 and CDR2 from the germline V gene are MNHNY and SVGAGI (reference sequence). This CDR3 has 12 amino acids. The CDR3 DNA reads as TGTGCCAGCAGTTACTCAGCCGTCGAGCAGTTCTTC. Its protein is CASSYSAVEQFF.

The chain is built from TRBV28 and TRBJ1-5, with 8 bases matching TRBD1. The germline V gene encodes CDR1 MDHEN and CDR2 SYDVKM. V lost 5 bases, J lost 2 bases, and 5 bases stayed unmatched. CDR3 length: 15 amino acids. The CDR3 loop is CASSHRGDGNQPQHF. The DNA of the CDR3 is TGTGCCAGCAGTCACAGGGGGGACGGCAATCAGCCCCAGCATTTT.

The chain links TRBV6-5 to TRBJ1-2; no definite D call. The V end was cut by 6 bases, the J end by 2 bases, with 10 bases between. Germline CDR1 and CDR2: MNHEY and SVGAGI. The CDR3 runs to 13 residues. The CDR3 DNA reads as TGTGCCAGCAGGAAAGACTACAACTATGGCTACACCTTC. Protein: CASRKDYNYGYTF.

The chain uses TRBV19 and TRBJ2-3; no reliable D call. With 3 bases removed from V and 2 bases from J, the gap between germline ends came to 3 bases. CDR3 length equals 12 residues. Germline CDR1 LNHDA, CDR2 SQIVND (reference sequence). The CDR3 protein is CASSINTDTQYF. The CDR3, as DNA: TGTGCCAGTAGTATCAACACAGATACGCAGTATTTT.

The chain has TRBV6-1 and TRBJ2-7; D is uncertain. The V end lost 3 bases, the J end lost 4 bases, and 10 bases lay between the germline ends. The CDR3 is 13 residues long. Germline assignment: CDR1 MNHNS and CDR2 SASEGT. Here the CDR3 reads CASSEAPSYEQYF. CDR3 sequence (DNA): TGTGCCAGCAGTGAGGCACCGTCGTACGAGCAGTACTTC.

The gene calls are TRBV7-3 and TRBJ2-3; D call uncertain. V lost 2 bases to trimming and J lost 3 bases, with 15 bases between them. Germline V CDR1 and CDR2: SGHTA, FQGTGA. CDR3 length: 16 residues. In DNA, the CDR3 is TGTGCCAGCAGCTTACTCTCTGGAGCGATAACAGATACGCAGTATTTT. Its translation is CASSLLSGAITDTQYF.

The J gene is TRBJ1-2, the V gene TRBV30; 7 nucleotides align to TRBD1. Trimming cost V 2 bases and J 3 bases; bases outside gene matches: 3. The germline V gene encodes CDR1 GTSNPN and CDR2 SVGIG (reference sequence). The CDR3 spans 13 residues. The chain's CDR3 is CAWSSGTDYGYTF. The CDR3 DNA is TGTGCCTGGAGTTCGGGGACAGACTATGGCTACACCTTC.

This clone was found a few times. This chain joins TRBV5-6 and TRBJ2-7; TRBD2 aligns across 8 bases. The V gene's germline CDR1 is SGHDT and CDR2 YYEEEE. This CDR3 comprises 16 residues. V shed 1 base and J 1 base; nucleotides not matched to a gene: 7. CDR3 DNA: TGTGCCAGCAGCTTGCTACTAGCGGACGTGTCCTACGAGCAGTACTTC. Protein: CASSLLLADVSYEQYF.

The CDR3 DNA is TGTGCCAGCAGTGGTGGAGGGTTTGCTGAAGCTTTCTTT. It is translated as CASSGGGFAEAFF. The rearrangement links TRBV2 to TRBJ1-1; D gene ambiguous. The length of the CDR3 is 13 residues. V dropped 4 bases and J dropped 6 bases, with 12 bases sitting between them. Germline lookup yields CDR1 SNHLY and CDR2 FYNNEI.

The DNA of the CDR3 is TGTGCCAGCTCACCGTCTCTACAGCTACTTAACTATGGCTACACCTTC. It codes for CASSPSLQLLNYGYTF. The V gene is TRBV18, the J gene TRBJ1-2, with D unresolved. The ends were cut back, 3 bases at V and 1 base at J, with 15 bases in the middle. The CDR3 runs to 16 residues. Germline loops: CDR1 KGHSH, CDR2 LQKENI.

Turning to this clone: This CDR3 is also generated by other DNA sequences in the sample. The chain links TRBV5-6 to TRBJ2-3, with 7 bases fitting TRBD1. With 4 bases clipped from V and 3 bases from J, the junction kept 17 bases outside the gene matches. This CDR3 comprises 18 residues. The germline V gene encodes CDR1 SGHDT and CDR2 YYEEEE. This CDR3 is CASSQAEFGSTGTDTQYF. CDR3 nucleotides: TGTGCCAGCAGCCAGGCGGAGTTCGGCTCGACAGGGACAGATACGCAGTATTTT. The complete variable domain, with remaining parts taken from reference TRBV5-6 and TRBJ2-3, reads DAGVTQSPTHLIKTRGQQVTLRCSPKSGHDTVSWYQQALGQGPQFIFQYYEEEERQRGNFPDRFSGHQFPNYSSELNVNALLLGDSALYLCASSQAEFGSTGTDTQYFGPGTRLTVL.

The chain couples TRBV18 to TRBJ2-6; D remains unclear. Trimming removed 1 base at V and 0 bases at J, with 4 bases between. This CDR3 is 15 amino acids long. Germline V gives CDR1 KGHSH, CDR2 LQKENI. Here the CDR3 reads CASSPRSSGANVLTF. CDR3 DNA sequence: TGTGCCAGCTCACCACGGAGCTCTGGGGCCAACGTCCTGACTTTC.

The chain employs TRBV19 and TRBJ1-2, with TRBD1 matching over 9 bases. This CDR3 has 15 amino acids. Germline-derived CDR1 and CDR2 are LNHDA and SQIVND (reference sequence). The junction had 13 bases not matched to a gene; V was cut back by 7 bases and J by 7 bases. CDR3 loop: CASKPTGTGPIGYTF. DNA of the CDR3: TGTGCCAGTAAACCAACCGGGACAGGGCCTATTGGCTACACCTTC.

The chain has TRBV6-6 and TRBJ1-4; 9 bases are a match to TRBD1. The CDR3 is 11 amino acids. CDR1 and CDR2 (germline): MNHNY, SVGAGI (reference sequence). V trimming: 5 bases; J trimming: 15 bases; junction bases outside the gene matches: 4. CDR3 nucleotides: TGTGCCAGCAGTGCCCGGACAGGGGTGTTTTTT. Its protein is CASSARTGVFF.

The rearrangement joins TRBV4-1 to TRBJ2-4; tentative D call: TRBD2 (5 bases). The germline CDR1 and CDR2 sequences are MGHRA and YSYEKL. This CDR3 has 14 residues. The ends were cut back, 1 base at V and 9 bases at J, with 13 bases in the middle. The CDR3: CASSQGRDAGIQYF. DNA of the CDR3: TGCGCCAGCAGCCAAGGCCGCGATGCGGGCATTCAGTACTTC.

This rearrangement joins TRBV29-1 to TRBJ2-7; D call uncertain. Germline V gives CDR1 SQVTM, CDR2 ANQGSEA. The ends were cut back, 3 bases at V and 5 bases at J, with 14 bases in the middle. The CDR3 contains 13 residues. The CDR3 region is CSVEAPQSDEQYF. The CDR3 DNA follows: TGCAGCGTTGAGGCCCCACAGTCTGACGAGCAGTACTTC.

The chain carries TRBV10-2 and TRBJ2-1; D is possibly TRBD2 (6 bases). Germline V gives CDR1 WSHSY, CDR2 SAAADI. The germline V and J ends were trimmed by 6 bases and 6 bases, with 24 bases remaining between them. CDR3 length equals 17 residues. CDR3 residues: CASRFRRDFLRGNEQFF. The CDR3 DNA follows: TGCGCCAGCAGATTTCGCCGGGACTTCCTTAGGGGCAATGAGCAGTTCTTC.